This T cell receptor beta chain was profiled in a study of shared clonotypes between healthy human individuals. CD8 memory fractions consisted of CD45RO+ and CCR7-negative CD45RA+ TemRA cells together. Study-level findings and limits: Memory subsets generally showed lower estimated richness than naive subsets.

A word on this clone: The antigen is undetermined.

The assay was immunoSEQ multiplex PCR, and TCRdb's table has in-frame clones only and misses some. The sample lists fewer than 350,000 clones; about nine tenths were seen once. Trimming shortened V by 4 bases and J by 0 bases, and 12 bases separated the two germline ends. CDR1 is MDHEN and CDR2 is SYDVKM in the germline V gene. This CDR3 is 15 amino acids long. The receptor comes from a man between 18 and 35 years old in good health. The chain couples TRBV28 to TRBJ1-1; tentative D call: TRBD1 (5 bases). Sequences were obtained from memory CD8+ T cells sorted from blood. This sample's subset: CD45RO+ cells pooled with CCR7-negative TemRA cells. The CDR3 protein is CASSSLREMNTEAFF. For the CDR3, the DNA is TGTGCCAGCAGTTCCCTCAGGGAAATGAACACTGAAGCTTTCTTT.